This T cell receptor beta chain came from a study of control samples from healthy donors and cancer patients. The V gene's germline CDR1 is LNHNV and CDR2 YYDKDF (reference sequence). The CDR3 runs to 15 residues. J lost 4 bases, V lost 1 base, and 5 bases had no gene match. The table came from immunoSEQ multiplex PCR; TCRdb's copy has only in-frame clones and leaves some out. The sample lists around 68,000 clones; approximately 86% were seen once. The chain combines TRBV15 with TRBJ2-7; TRBD2 matches 9 bases. The TCR sequence derives from a man aged 55 to 69 in good health. Sequenced material: blood. In DNA form, the CDR3 reads TGTGCCACCAGCAGAGGAATAGCGGGAGATTACGAGCAGTACTTC. As protein: CATSRGIAGDYEQYF.